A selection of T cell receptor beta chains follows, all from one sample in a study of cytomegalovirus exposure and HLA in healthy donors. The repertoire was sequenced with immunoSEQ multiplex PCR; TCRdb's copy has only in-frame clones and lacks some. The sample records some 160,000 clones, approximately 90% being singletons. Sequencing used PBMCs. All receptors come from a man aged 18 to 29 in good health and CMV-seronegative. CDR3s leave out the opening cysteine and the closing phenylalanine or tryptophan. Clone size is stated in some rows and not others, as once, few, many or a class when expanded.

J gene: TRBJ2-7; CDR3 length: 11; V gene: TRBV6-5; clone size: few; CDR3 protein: ACRQGQSYEQY
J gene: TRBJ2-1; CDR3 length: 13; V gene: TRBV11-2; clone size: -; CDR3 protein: ASSSGGGLYNEQF
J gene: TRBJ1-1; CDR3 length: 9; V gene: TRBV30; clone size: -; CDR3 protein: AWSSLTEAF
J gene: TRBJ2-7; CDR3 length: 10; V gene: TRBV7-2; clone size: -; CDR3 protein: ASSSTDYEQY
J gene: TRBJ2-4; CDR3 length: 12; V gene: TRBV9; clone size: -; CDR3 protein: ASSVRDSKNIQY
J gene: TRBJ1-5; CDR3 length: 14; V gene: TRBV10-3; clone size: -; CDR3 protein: AISATGGALDQPQH
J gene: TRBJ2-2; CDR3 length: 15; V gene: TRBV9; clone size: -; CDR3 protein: ASSVDRTSVNTGELF
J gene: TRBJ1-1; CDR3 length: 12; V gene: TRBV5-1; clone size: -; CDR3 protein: ASSFGDRNTEAF
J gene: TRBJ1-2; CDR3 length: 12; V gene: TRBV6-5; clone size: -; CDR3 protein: ASSYGGLNYGYT
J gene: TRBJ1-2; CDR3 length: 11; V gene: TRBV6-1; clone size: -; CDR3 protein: AITSQGFDGYT
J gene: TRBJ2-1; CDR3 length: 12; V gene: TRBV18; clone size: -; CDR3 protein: ASSKNREGDEQF
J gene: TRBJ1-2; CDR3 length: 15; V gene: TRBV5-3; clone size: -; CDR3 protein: ARSLANRDRDIYGYT
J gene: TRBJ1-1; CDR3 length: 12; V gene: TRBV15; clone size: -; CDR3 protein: ATVSRGRDLEAF
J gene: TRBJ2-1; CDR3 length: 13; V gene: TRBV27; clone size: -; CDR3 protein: ASTNPGLQFNEQF
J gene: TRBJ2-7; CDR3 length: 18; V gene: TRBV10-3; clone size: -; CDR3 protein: AISLPDRANSPNSGYEQY
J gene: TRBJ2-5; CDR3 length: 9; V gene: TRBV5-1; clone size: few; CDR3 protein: ASSQQETQY
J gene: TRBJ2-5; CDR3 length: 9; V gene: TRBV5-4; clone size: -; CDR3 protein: ASGRAETQY
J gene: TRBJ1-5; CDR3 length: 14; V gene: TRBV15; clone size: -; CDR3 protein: ATSPRVGGAEQPQH
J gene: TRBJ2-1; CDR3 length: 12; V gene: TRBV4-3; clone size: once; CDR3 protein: ASSQGLLYNEQF
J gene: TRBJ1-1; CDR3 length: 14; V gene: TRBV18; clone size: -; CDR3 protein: ASSPLQTGMNTEAF
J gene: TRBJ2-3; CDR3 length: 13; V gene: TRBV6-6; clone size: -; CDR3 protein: ASSLGLAGTDTQY
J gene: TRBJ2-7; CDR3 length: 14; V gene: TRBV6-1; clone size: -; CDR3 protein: ASSGAGRDRAYEQY
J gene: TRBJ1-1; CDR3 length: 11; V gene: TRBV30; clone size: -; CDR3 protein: AWSPSGSPRAF
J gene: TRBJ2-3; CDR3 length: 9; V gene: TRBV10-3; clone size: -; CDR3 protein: AISGMDTQY
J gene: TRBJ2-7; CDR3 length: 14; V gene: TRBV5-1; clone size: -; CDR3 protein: ASSLARDLGRDEQY
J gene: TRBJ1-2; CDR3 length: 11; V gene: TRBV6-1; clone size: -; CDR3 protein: ASSDPGQWGYT
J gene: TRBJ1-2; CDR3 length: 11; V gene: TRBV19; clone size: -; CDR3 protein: ASSIPPNYGYT
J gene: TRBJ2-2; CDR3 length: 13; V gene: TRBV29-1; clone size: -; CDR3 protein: SLRSGGTNTGELF
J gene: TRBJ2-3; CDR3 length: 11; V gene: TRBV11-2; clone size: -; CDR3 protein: ASSPTDTGTQY
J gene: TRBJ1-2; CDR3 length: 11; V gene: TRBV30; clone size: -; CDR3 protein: AWSDKPYYGYT
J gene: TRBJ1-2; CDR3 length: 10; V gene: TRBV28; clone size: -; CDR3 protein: ASRGQIYGYT
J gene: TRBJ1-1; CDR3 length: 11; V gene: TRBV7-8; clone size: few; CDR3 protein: ASSLDIDTEAF
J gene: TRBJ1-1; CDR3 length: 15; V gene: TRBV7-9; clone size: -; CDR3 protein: ASSIFTTGRENTEAF
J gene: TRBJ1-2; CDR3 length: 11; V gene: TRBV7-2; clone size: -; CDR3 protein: ASRTTGALGGT
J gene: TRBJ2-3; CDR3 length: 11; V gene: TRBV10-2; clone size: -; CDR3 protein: ASRRVRTDTQY
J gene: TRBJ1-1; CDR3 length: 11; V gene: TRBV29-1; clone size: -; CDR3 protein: SSGAWGAAEAF
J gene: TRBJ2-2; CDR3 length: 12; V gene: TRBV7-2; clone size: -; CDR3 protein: ASSLGLLTGELF
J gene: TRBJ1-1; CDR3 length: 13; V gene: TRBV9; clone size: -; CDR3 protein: ASSATGGRDTEAF
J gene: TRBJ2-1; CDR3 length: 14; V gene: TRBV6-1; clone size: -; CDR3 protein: ASSALPGQGSNEQF
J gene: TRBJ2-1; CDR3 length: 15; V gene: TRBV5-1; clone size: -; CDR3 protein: ASSWTSPRSSYNEQF
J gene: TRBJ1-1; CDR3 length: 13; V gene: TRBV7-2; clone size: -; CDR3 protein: ASRFPPGVNTEAF
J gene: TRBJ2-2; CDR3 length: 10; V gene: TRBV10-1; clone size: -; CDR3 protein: ASSVSTGELF
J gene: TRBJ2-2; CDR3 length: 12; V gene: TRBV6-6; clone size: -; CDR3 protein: ASSRDRDTGELF
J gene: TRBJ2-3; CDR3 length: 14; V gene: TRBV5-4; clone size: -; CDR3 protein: ASNWGPPGDGDTQY
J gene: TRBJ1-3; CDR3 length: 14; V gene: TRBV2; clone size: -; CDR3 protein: ASSGAAGLVGNTIY
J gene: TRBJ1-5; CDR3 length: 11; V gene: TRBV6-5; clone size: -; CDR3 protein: ASRGQGSQPQH
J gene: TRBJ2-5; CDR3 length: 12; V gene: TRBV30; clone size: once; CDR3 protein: ACLPLAGKETQY
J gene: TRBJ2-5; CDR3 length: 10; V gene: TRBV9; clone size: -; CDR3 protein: ASSLYGETQY
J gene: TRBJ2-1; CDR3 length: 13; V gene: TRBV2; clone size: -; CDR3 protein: ASSDRQKSYNEQF
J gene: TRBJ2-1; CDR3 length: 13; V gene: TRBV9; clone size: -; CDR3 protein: ASSDRLAGGNEQF
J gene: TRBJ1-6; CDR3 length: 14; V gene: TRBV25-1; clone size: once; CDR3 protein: ASSEFGQGVNSPLH
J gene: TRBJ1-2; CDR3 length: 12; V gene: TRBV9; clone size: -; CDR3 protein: ASSGGSANYGYT
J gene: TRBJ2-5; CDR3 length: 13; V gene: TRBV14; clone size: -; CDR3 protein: ASSPRTSGQETQY
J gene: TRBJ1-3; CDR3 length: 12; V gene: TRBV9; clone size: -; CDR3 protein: ASSVSDSGNTIY
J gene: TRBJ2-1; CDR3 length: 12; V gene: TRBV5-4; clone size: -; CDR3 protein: ASSLVAGGNEQF
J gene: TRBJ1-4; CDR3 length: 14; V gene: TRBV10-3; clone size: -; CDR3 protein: AISESAARSWEKLF
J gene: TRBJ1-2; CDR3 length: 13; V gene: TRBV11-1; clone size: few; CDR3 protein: ASSFGLSGVYGYT
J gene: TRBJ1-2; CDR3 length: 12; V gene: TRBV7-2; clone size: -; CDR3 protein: ASSLGDNGYGYT
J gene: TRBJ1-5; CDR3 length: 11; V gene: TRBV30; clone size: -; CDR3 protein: AWSGHGNQPQH
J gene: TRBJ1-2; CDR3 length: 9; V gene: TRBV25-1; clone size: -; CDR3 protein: ASNDRSGYT